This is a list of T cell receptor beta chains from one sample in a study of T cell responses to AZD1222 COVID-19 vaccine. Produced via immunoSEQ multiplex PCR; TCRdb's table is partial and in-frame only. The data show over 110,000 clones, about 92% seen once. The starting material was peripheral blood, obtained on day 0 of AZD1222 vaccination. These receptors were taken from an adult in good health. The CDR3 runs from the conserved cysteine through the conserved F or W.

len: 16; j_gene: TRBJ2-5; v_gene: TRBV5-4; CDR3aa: CASSLGLAGNQETQYF
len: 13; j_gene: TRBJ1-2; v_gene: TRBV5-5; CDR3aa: CASSLTGPYGYTF
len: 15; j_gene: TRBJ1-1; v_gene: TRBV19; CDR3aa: CASIKPTGQTTEAFF
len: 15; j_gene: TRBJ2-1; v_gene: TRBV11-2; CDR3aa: CASSLGTALTIEQFF
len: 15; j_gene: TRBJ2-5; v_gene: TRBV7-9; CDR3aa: CASSFELGIQETQYF
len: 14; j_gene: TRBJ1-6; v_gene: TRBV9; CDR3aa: CASSVAQNNSPLHF
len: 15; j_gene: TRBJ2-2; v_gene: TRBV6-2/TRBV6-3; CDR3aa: CASSFFLLKSGELFF
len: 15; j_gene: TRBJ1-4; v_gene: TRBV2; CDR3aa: CASRERRTGGEKLFF
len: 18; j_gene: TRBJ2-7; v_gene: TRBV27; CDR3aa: CASSLSRSSGSFIYEQYF
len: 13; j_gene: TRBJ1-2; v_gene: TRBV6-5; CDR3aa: CASSYTTDYGYTF
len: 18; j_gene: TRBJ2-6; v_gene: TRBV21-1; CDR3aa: CASSWAREPPSGANVLTF
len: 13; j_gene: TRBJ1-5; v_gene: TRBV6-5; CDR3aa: CASSWDRDQPQHF
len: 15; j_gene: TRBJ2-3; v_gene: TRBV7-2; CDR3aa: CASSSGLAGGTTQYF
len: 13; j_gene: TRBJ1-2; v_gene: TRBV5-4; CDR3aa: CASSLIGGGGYTF
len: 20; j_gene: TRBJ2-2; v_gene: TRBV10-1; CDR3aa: CASSEDRDMVNRTNTGELFF
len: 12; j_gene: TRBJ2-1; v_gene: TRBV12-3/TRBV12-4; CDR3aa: CASKLQGNEQFF
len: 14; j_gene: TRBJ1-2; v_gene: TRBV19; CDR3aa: CASSVIQGPYGYTF
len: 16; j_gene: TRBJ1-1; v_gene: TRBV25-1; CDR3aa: CASSEYRAGGNTEAFF
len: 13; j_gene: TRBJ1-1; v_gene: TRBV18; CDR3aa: CASSGIDGGEAFF
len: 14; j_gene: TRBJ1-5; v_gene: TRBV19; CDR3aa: CATHQGMSHQPQHF
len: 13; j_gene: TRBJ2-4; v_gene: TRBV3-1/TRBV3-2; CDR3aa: CASSQSFSNIQYF
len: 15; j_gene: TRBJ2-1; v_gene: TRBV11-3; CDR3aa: CASSHNLAGYNEQFF
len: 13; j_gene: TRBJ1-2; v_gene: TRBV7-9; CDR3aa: CASSPWTDYGYTF
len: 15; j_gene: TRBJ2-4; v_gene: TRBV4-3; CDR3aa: CASSQTVVAKNIQYF
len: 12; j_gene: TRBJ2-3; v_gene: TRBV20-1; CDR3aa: CSASWSGEGQYF
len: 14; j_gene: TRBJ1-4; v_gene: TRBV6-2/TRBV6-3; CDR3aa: CASSYPGQGRKLFF
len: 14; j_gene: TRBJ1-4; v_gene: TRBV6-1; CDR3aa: CASSEGGPNEKLFF
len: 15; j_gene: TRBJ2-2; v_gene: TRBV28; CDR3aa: CASSREYRGLGELFF
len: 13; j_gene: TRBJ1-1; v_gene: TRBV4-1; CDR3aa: CASSQISRAEAFF
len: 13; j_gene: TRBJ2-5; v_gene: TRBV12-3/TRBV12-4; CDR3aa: CASSFDSEETQYF
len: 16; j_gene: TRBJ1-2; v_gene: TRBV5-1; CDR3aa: CASSLASGGTNYGYTF
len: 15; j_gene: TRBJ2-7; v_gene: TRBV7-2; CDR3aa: CASSLARTSDYEQYF
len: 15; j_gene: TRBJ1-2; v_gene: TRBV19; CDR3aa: CASSTPGTGSNGYTF
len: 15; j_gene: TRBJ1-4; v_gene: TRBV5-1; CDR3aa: CASSRAEATNEKLFF
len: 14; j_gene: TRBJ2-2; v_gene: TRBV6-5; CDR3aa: CASSTLEGTGELFF
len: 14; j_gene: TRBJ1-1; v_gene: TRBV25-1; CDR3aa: CASSEAQGYTEAFF
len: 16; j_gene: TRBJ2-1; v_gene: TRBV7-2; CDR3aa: CASSFVRGTRLNEQFF
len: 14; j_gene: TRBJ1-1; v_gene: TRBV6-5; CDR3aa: CASSSRTGNTEAFF
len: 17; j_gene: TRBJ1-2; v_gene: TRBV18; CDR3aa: CASSAISGTGVNYGYTF
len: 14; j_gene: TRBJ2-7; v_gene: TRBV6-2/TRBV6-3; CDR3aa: CASSYRDRRNEQYF
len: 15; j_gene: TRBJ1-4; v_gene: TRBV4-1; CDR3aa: CASSHTGLTNEKLFF
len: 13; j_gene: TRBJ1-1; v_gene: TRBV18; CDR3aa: CASSRQDRYEAFF
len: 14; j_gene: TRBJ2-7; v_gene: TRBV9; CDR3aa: CASSALNRDYEQYF
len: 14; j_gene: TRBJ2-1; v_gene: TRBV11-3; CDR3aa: CASSLGGGIDEQFF
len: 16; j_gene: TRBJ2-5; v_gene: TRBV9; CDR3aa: CASSVYREDQLETQYF
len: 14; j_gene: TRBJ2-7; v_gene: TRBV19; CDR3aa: CASMGGASSYEQYF
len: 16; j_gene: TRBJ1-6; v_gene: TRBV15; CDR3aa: CATSRDQGLSTTPLHF
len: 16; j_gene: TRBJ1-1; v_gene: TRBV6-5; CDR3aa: CASSYEWVKPNTEAFF
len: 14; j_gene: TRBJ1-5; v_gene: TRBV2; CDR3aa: CASTVDNSNQPQHF
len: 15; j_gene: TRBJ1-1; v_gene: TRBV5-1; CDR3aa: CASSLGPYQNTEAFF
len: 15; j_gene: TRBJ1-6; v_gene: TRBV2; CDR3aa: CASSEQGSNNSPLHF
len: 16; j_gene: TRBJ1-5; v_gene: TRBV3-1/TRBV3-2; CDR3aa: CASSQDSTGRRQPQHF
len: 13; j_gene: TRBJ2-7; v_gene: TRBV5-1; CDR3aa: CASSTRSTYEQYF
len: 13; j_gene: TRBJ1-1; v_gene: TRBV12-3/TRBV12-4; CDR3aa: CASSSEQTAEAFF
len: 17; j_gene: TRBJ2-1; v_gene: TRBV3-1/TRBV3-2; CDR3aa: CASSPRLTSGRYNEQFF